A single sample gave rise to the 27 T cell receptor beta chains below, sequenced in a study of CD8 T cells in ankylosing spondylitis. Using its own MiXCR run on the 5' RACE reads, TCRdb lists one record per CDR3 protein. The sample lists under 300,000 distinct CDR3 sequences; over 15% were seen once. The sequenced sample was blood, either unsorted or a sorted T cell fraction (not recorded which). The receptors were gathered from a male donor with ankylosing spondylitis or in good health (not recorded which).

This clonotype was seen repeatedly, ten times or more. The chain's CDR3 is CASSPPDRSHTEAFF. The CDR3 DNA sequence: TGTGCCAGCAGCCCCCCGGACAGGAGCCACACTGAAGCTTTCTTT. The chain joins TRBV7-9 to TRBJ1-1; 7 nucleotides align to TRBD1. Looked up from germline, CDR1 is SEHNR and CDR2 is FQNEAQ (reference sequence). The CDR3 is made up of 15 amino acids. V lost 5 bases and J lost 3; bases outside the gene matches: 9.

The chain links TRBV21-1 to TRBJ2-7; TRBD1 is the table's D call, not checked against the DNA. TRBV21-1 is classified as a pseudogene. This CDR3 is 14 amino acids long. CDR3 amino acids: CASSKKGTDYEQYF. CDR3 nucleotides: TGTGCCAGCAGCAAGAAGGGGACAGACTACGAGCAGTACTTC.

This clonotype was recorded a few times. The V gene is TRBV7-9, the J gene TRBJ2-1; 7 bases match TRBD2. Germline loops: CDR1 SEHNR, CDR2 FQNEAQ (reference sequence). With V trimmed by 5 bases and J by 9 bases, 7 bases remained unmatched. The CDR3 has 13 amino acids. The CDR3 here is CASSGRLAFEQFF. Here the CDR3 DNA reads TGTGCCAGCAGCGGACGACTAGCATTTGAGCAGTTCTTC.

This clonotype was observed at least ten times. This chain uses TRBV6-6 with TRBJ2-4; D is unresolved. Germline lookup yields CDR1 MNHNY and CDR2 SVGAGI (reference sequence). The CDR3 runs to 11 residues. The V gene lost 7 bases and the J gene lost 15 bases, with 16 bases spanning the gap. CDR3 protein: CASTTGAIWYF. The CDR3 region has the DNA TGTGCCAGCACCACCGGTGCGATATGGTACTTC.

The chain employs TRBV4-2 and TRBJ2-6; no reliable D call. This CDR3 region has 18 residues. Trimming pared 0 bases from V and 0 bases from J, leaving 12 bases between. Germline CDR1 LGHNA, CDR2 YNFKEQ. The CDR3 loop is CASSQDITSPSGANVLTF. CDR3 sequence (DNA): TGTGCCAGCAGCCAAGATATTACTTCACCCTCTGGGGCCAACGTCCTGACTTTC.

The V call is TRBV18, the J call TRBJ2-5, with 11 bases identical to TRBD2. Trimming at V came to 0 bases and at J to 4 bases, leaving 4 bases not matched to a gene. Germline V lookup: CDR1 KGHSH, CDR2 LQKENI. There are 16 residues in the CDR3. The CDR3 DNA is TGTGCCAGCTCACCACCCACTAGCGGGAGTAGAGAGACCCAGTACTTC. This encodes CASSPPTSGSRETQYF.

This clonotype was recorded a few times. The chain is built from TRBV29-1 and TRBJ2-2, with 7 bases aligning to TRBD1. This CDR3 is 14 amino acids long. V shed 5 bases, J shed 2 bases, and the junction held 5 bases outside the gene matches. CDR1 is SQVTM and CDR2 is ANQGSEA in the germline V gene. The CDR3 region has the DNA TGCAGCGTTTGGGACAGCGTCAACACCGGGGAGCTGTTTTTT. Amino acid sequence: CSVWDSVNTGELFF.

CDR3 protein: CSARGVPGISYEQYF. The DNA for the CDR3 is TGCAGTGCTAGAGGGGTACCCGGGATCTCCTACGAGCAGTACTTC. The chain carries TRBV20-1 and TRBJ2-7, with D possibly being TRBD2 (5 bases). With 1 base removed from V and 0 bases from J, the gap between germline ends came to 13 bases. The CDR3 spans 15 residues. Germline assignment: CDR1 DFQATT and CDR2 SNEGSKA (reference sequence).

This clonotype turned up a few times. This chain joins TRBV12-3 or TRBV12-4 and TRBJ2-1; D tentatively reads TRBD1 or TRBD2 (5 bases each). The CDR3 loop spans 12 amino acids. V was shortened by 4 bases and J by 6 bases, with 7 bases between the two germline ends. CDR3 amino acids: CASSYGTNEQFF. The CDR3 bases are TGTGCCAGCAGTTACGGGACCAATGAGCAGTTCTTC.

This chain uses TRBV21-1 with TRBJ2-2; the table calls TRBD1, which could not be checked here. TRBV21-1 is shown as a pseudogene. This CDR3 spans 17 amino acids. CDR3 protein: CASFPRTGFKNTGELFF. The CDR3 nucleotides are TGTGCCAGCTTCCCCCGGACAGGGTTCAAGAACACCGGGGAGCTGTTTTTT.

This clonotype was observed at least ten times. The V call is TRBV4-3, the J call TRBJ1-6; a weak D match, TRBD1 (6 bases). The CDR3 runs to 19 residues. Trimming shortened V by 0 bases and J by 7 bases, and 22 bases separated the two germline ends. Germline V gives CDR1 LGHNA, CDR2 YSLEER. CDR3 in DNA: TGCGCCAGCAGCCAAGAGGATGACAGGTTCAATGTGGGGAATTCACCCCTCCACTTT. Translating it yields CASSQEDDRFNVGNSPLHF.

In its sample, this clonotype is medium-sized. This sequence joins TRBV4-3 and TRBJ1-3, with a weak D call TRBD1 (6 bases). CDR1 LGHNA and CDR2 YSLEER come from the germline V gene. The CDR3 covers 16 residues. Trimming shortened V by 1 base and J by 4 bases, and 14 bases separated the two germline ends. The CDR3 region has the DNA TGCGCCAGCAGCCAAGCCCAAACAGGGACAGGAAACACCATATATTTT. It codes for CASSQAQTGTGNTIYF.

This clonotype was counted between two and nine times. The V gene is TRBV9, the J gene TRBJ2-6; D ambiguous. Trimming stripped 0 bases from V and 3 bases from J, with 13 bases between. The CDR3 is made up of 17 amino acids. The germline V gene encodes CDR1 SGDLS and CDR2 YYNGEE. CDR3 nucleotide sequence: TGTGCCAGCAGCGTAGTAACCGACGTGGGTGGGGCCAACGTCCTGACTTTC. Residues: CASSVVTDVGGANVLTF.

The CDR3 protein is CASSQDQTSVKETQYF. CDR3 nucleotide sequence: TGTGCCAGCAGCCAAGACCAGACTAGCGTTAAAGAGACCCAGTACTTC. J is TRBJ2-5 and V is TRBV4-2; 8 bases agree with TRBD2. This CDR3 region has 16 residues. Germline loops: CDR1 LGHNA, CDR2 YNFKEQ. Trimming cost V 0 bases and J 3 bases; bases outside gene matches: 6.

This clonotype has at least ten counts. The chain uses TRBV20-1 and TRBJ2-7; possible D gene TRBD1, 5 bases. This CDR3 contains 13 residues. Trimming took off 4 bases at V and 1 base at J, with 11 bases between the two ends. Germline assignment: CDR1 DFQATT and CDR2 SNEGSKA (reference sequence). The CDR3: CSATPDSSYEQYF. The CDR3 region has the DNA TGCAGTGCTACCCCCGACAGTTCCTACGAGCAGTACTTC.

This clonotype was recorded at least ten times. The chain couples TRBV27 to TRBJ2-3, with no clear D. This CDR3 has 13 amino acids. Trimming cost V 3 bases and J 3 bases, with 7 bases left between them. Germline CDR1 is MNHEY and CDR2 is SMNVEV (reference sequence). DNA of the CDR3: TGTGCCAGCAGTTTGCTAGGAACAGATACGCAGTATTTT. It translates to CASSLLGTDTQYF.

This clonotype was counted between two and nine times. The CDR3 here is CASRPGLAGAMEQYF. The CDR3, as DNA: TGTGCCAGCAGACCCGGACTAGCGGGAGCGATGGAGCAGTACTTC. The chain carries TRBV12-3 or TRBV12-4 and TRBJ2-7, with 13 nucleotides matching TRBD2. J was trimmed by 7 bases and V by 6 bases; bases with no gene match: 9. The CDR3 has 15 amino acids.

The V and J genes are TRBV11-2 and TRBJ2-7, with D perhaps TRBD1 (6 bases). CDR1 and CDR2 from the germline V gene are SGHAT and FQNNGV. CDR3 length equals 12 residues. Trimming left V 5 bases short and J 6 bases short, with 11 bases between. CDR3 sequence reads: CASSPGVLEQYF. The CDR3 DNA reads TGTGCCAGCAGCCCAGGGGTCCTCGAGCAGTACTTC.

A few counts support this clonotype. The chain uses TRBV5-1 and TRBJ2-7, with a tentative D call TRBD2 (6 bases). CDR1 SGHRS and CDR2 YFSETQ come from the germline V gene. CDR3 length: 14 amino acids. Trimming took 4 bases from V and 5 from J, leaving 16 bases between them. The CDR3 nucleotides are TGCGCCAGCAGCACGGGACTCAGGTCCCACGAGCAGTACTTC. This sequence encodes CASSTGLRSHEQYF.

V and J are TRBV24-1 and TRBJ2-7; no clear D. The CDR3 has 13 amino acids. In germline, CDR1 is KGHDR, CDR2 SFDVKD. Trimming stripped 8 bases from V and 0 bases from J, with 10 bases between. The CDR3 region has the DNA TGTGCCACCACCGGGTCTTACTCCTACGAGCAGTACTTC. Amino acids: CATTGSYSYEQYF.

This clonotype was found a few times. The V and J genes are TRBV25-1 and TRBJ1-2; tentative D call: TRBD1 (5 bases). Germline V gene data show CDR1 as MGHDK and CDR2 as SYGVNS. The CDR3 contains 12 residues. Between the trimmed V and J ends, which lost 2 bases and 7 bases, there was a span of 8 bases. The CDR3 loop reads CASSEGASGYTF. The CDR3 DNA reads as TGTGCCAGCAGTGAAGGGGCGAGTGGCTACACCTTC.

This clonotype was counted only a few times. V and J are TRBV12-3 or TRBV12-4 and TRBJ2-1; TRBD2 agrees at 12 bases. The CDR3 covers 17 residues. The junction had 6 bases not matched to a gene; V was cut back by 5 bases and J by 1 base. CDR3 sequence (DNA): TGTGCCAGCAGTGGACTAGCGGGATTATCGTCCTACAATGAGCAGTTCTTC. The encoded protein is CASSGLAGLSSYNEQFF.

CDR3 protein: CASSPGQGGEKLFF. The CDR3 coding sequence is TGCGCCAGCAGCCCCGGACAGGGGGGGGAAAAACTGTTTTTT. This rearrangement joins TRBV4-1 to TRBJ1-4, with 10 bases identical to TRBD1. CDR1 and CDR2 (germline): MGHRA, YSYEKL. The ends lost 4 bases at V and 8 bases at J; junction bases unmatched: 4. CDR3 length: 14 amino acids.

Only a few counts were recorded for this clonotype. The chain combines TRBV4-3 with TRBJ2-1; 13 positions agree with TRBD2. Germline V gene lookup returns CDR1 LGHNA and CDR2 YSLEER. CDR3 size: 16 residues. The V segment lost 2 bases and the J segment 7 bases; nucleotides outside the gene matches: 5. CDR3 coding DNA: TGCGCCAGCAGCCAATCCGGGACTAGCGGGACTAATGAGCAGTTCTTC. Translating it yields CASSQSGTSGTNEQFF.

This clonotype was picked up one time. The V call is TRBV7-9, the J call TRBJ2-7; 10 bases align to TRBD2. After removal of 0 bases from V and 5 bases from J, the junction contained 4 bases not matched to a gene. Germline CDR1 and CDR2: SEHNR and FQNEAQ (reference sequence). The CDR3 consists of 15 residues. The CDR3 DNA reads TGTGCCAGCAGCTTAGCCTACCTAGCGGGAGACGAGCAGTACTTC. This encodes CASSLAYLAGDEQYF.

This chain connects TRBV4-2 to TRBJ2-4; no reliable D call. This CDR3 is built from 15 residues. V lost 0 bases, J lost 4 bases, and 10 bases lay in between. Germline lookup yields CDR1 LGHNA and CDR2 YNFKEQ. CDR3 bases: TGTGCCAGCAGCCAAGAAGAACAGATGAAAAACATTCAGTACTTC. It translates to CASSQEEQMKNIQYF.

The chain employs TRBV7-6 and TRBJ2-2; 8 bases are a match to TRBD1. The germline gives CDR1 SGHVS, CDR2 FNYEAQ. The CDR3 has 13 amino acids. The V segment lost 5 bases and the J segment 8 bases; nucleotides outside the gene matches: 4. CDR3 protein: CASSADREGELFF. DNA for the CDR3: TGTGCCAGCAGCGCGGACAGGGAAGGGGAGCTGTTTTTT.